The 17 T cell receptor beta chains listed next were all sequenced from one sample in a study of cytotoxic CD8 clonotypes in ibrutinib-treated CLL. The method was immunoSEQ multiplex PCR; TCRdb's version includes in-frame clones alone and lacks a portion of them. The sample yields about 22,000 clones, about 67% seen once. Sequencing used PBMCs, obtained after 12 months of ibrutinib treatment. The receptor source for this set is a human donor with chronic lymphocytic leukemia.

The V gene is TRBV19, the J gene TRBJ2-6; a possible D gene is TRBD2 (5 bases). This CDR3 comprises 15 residues. In germline, CDR1 is LNHDA, CDR2 SQIVND (reference sequence). Trimming shortened V by 7 bases and J by 3 bases, and 13 bases separated the two germline ends. CDR3 residues: CASMQPDFGANVLTF. Written as DNA, the CDR3 is TGTGCCAGTATGCAACCGGACTTTGGGGCCAACGTCCTGACTTTC.

This clone was observed once. V is TRBV30 and J is TRBJ1-4; 9 bases align to TRBD1. This CDR3 comprises 14 residues. Germline CDR1 and CDR2: GTSNPN and SVGIG (reference sequence). V trimming: 3 bases; J trimming: 8 bases; junction bases outside the gene matches: 7. CDR3 sequence reads: CAWSHLTGGEKLFF. The CDR3 nucleotides are TGTGCCTGGAGCCACCTAACAGGGGGCGAAAAACTGTTTTTT.

This clone was counted between two and nine times. This chain links TRBV29-1 with TRBJ2-7; the match to TRBD2 covers 12 bases. CDR3 length equals 14 residues. After removal of 7 bases from V and 1 base from J, the junction contained 5 bases not matched to a gene. Germline V gene sequence: CDR1 SQVTM, CDR2 ANQGSEA. This CDR3 is CSALGTSGSYEQYF. The CDR3 DNA reads TGCAGCGCCCTTGGGACTAGCGGGTCCTACGAGCAGTACTTC.

The chain combines TRBV5-8 with TRBJ1-1; maybe TRBD1 (6 bases). This CDR3 region has 14 residues. Looked up from germline, CDR1 is SGHTS and CDR2 is YDEGEE. Trimming took 4 bases from V and 5 from J, leaving 15 bases between them. CDR3 nucleotide sequence: TGTGCCAGCAGCCAGTTACAGGGAGGAACTGAAGCTTTCTTT. Residues: CASSQLQGGTEAFF.

The V call is TRBV5-6, the J call TRBJ1-2; D gene uncertain. Trimming removed 2 bases from V and 3 bases from J, with 2 bases in between. The CDR3 has 11 amino acids. Germline lookup yields CDR1 SGHDT and CDR2 YYEEEE. CDR3 protein: CASSFDYGYTF. As DNA, the CDR3 is TGTGCCAGCAGCTTCGACTATGGCTACACCTTC. Based on the CDR3 plus reference TRBV5-6 and TRBJ1-2, the full variable domain is DAGVTQSPTHLIKTRGQQVTLRCSPKSGHDTVSWYQQALGQGPQFIFQYYEEEERQRGNFPDRFSGHQFPNYSSELNVNALLLGDSALYLCASSFDYGYTFGSGTRLTVV.

The chain uses TRBV4-3 and TRBJ2-1; TRBD1 aligns across 10 bases. The CDR3 is 15 amino acids. The V segment lost 4 bases and the J segment 2 bases; nucleotides outside the gene matches: 2. Germline-derived CDR1 and CDR2 are LGHNA and YSLEER. The CDR3 region is CASSPGQGAYNEQFF. CDR3 DNA sequence: TGCGCCAGCAGCCCAGGACAGGGGGCCTACAATGAGCAGTTCTTC.

In its sample, this clone was seen a few times. The rearrangement joins TRBV7-3 to TRBJ2-7, with 9 bases identical to TRBD1. The CDR3 totals 12 residues. V trimming: 2 bases; J trimming: 13 bases; junction bases outside the gene matches: 6. Looked up from germline, CDR1 is SGHTA and CDR2 is FQGTGA. CDR3 in amino acids: CASSLAGQGIYF. The CDR3 DNA follows: TGTGCCAGCAGCTTAGCGGGACAGGGTATATACTTC.

This clone was counted between two and nine times. This chain joins TRBV30 and TRBJ1-4; 9 bases are a match to TRBD1. V lost 4 bases and J lost 8; bases outside the gene matches: 5. From germline, CDR1 is GTSNPN and CDR2 SVGIG (reference sequence). This CDR3 is built from 13 residues. The CDR3 nucleotides read TGTGCCTGGAAGGGGGACAGGGACGAAAAACTGTTTTTT. It encodes CAWKGDRDEKLFF.

This clone was picked up one time. The chain recombines TRBV18 with TRBJ2-1; TRBD1 is a possible D gene (6 bases). Germline V gene lookup returns CDR1 KGHSH and CDR2 LQKENI. Between the trimmed V and J ends, which lost 3 bases and 7 bases, there was a span of 22 bases. This CDR3 has 17 residues. The CDR3 protein is CASSPPSGVILGNEQFF. The DNA of the CDR3 is TGTGCCAGCTCACCTCCTTCAGGGGTGATTTTGGGAAATGAGCAGTTCTTC.

This clone was picked up a small number of times. V gene TRBV11-3 combines with J gene TRBJ2-7; the match to TRBD1 covers 9 bases. The CDR3 extends over 14 amino acids. Germline values: CDR1 SGHNT, CDR2 YENEEA. Germline trimming cut 5 bases from V and 3 bases from J; bases unmatched to any gene: 5. CDR3 in DNA: TGTGCCAGCAGCCCGGGACAGGGAAGCTACGAGCAGTACTTC. It translates to CASSPGQGSYEQYF. The full variable domain, completed using reference TRBV11-3 and TRBJ2-7, is EAGVVQSPRYKIIEKKQPVAFWCNPISGHNTLYWYLQNLGQGPELLIRYENEEAVDDSQLPKDRFSAERLKGVDSTLKIQPAELGDSAVYLCASSPGQGSYEQYFGPGTRLTVT.

This clone was recorded many times. This chain connects TRBV4-3 to TRBJ2-1; 7 bases are shared with TRBD1. V shed 1 base and J 0 bases; nucleotides not matched to a gene: 6. Per germline, CDR1 LGHNA and CDR2 YSLEER. The CDR3 sequence is 17 residues long. The CDR3 loop reads CASSQAGTAVSYNEQFF. CDR3 nucleotides: TGCGCCAGCAGCCAAGCCGGGACAGCCGTCTCCTACAATGAGCAGTTCTTC.

The chain joins TRBV4-2 to TRBJ2-5; 8 nucleotides match TRBD2. The CDR3 has 17 residues. Germline V gene sequence: CDR1 LGHNA, CDR2 YNFKEQ. V was pared by 0 bases and J by 7 bases, with 13 bases of the junction left unmatched. Here the CDR3 reads CASSQDGKRGSVGTQYF. The CDR3 DNA is TGTGCCAGCAGCCAAGATGGAAAGCGGGGGAGCGTAGGGACCCAGTACTTC.

The J gene is TRBJ2-1, the V gene TRBV4-3; TRBD2 matches 7 bases. Germline trimming cut 5 bases from V and 7 bases from J; bases unmatched to any gene: 5. Germline CDR1 and CDR2: LGHNA and YSLEER. This CDR3 has 13 residues. The CDR3 nucleotides are TGCGCCAGCAGCGATTTGCGGGGGAATGAGCAGTTCTTC. Translating it yields CASSDLRGNEQFF.

The chain joins TRBV4-1 to TRBJ2-2; maybe TRBD2 (5 bases). The CDR3 contains 15 residues. Trimming removed 6 bases from V and 1 base from J, with 12 bases in between. From germline, CDR1 is MGHRA and CDR2 YSYEKL. CDR3 DNA sequence: TGCGCCAGCAGACTGGGAGCCCGGAACACCGGGGAGCTGTTTTTT. This encodes CASRLGARNTGELFF.

The chain links TRBV5-6 to TRBJ1-5; 7 bases agree with TRBD1. CDR1 and CDR2 from the germline V gene are SGHDT and YYEEEE. The ends lost 2 bases at V and 8 bases at J; junction bases unmatched: 10. The CDR3 sequence is 15 residues long. The CDR3 DNA sequence: TGTGCCAGCAGCTTAATTAGGGGGCCAGGGGAGCCCCAGCATTTT. Translating gives CASSLIRGPGEPQHF. The complete variable domain, with remaining parts taken from reference TRBV5-6 and TRBJ1-5, reads DAGVTQSPTHLIKTRGQQVTLRCSPKSGHDTVSWYQQALGQGPQFIFQYYEEEERQRGNFPDRFSGHQFPNYSSELNVNALLLGDSALYLCASSLIRGPGEPQHFGDGTRLSIL.

V and J are TRBV2 and TRBJ1-5; D is possibly TRBD1 (6 bases). This CDR3 is built from 14 residues. V shed 6 bases and J shed 1 base, with 10 bases lying between them. Germline CDR1 reads SNHLY; CDR2 reads FYNNEI. The CDR3: CASRRGGSNQPQHF. DNA for the CDR3: TGTGCCAGCAGGAGAGGGGGGAGCAATCAGCCCCAGCATTTT.

The rearrangement uses TRBV5-1 and TRBJ2-5; tentative D call: TRBD2 (6 bases). The CDR3 sequence is 12 residues long. Germline-derived CDR1 and CDR2 are SGHRS and YFSETQ. The V and J ends lost 5 bases and 11 bases respectively, with 16 bases between them. In nucleotides, the CDR3 is TGCGCCAGCAGTTTGCGGAGGGAGGAGCAGTACTTC. Protein sequence: CASSLRREEQYF.